The 22 T cell receptor beta chains reported below all come from one sample, sequenced in a study of blood T cells in healthy people across ages. Then a second PCR, running roughly 6 to 12 cycles, was carried out with a sample-barcoded 5' primer and a J-beta primer mix. TCRdb redid the calling of the 5' RACE reads with MiXCR, one entry per CDR3 protein. The sample has about 780,000 distinct CDR3 sequences, about a quarter seen once; the top ten hold 3%. This sample was also put to use in a study of T cells of mothers and their children.

The source material was blood. These receptors all stem from a boy younger than 18 in good health.

The chain employs TRBV7-2 and TRBJ2-5; 8 positions agree with TRBD1. The J call may be faulty, since TRBJ2-7 better matches the DNA end. Germline lookup yields CDR1 SGHTA and CDR2 FQGNSA. This CDR3 has 15 residues. The DNA for the CDR3 is TGTGCCAGCAGCTGGGGGACAGGACGCTCCTACGAGCAGTACTTC. Residues: CASSWGTGRSYEQYF.

This clonotype was seen more than once but under ten times. The V call is TRBV5-6, the J call TRBJ2-5, with a possible D match to TRBD2 (5 bases). V dropped 5 bases and J dropped 11 bases, with 10 bases sitting between them. CDR1 is SGHDT, CDR2 YYEEEE, per germline. This CDR3 spans 10 amino acids. The CDR3 bases are TGTGCCAGCAGGGACGGGGAGCAGTACTTC. Protein product: CASRDGEQYF. Full variable domain (rest looked up from reference TRBV5-6 and TRBJ2-5): DAGVTQSPTHLIKTRGQQVTLRCSPKSGHDTVSWYQQALGQGPQFIFQYYEEEERQRGNFPDRFSGHQFPNYSSELNVNALLLGDSALYLCASRDGEQYFGPGTRLLVL.

The chain has TRBV11-2 and TRBJ2-1; 8 bases line up with TRBD2. The J call may be wrong; the DNA end is better matched by TRBJ2-5. The CDR3 has 16 residues. The germline gives CDR1 SGHAT, CDR2 FQNNGV. In nucleotides, the CDR3 is TGTGCCAGCAGCTTAATGTTAGCGGGGCCACAGGAGACCCAGTACTTC. It is translated as CASSLMLAGPQETQYF.

The chain employs TRBV20-1 and TRBJ2-3, with D perhaps matching TRBD2 (6 bases). The CDR3 totals 13 residues. V lost 7 bases to trimming and J lost 5 bases, with 16 bases between them. Looked up from germline, CDR1 is DFQATT and CDR2 is SNEGSKA (reference sequence). The CDR3 region is CSGRDPGGDTQYF. CDR3 sequence (DNA): TGCAGTGGGAGAGACCCCGGGGGAGATACGCAGTATTTT.

Only a few counts were recorded for this clonotype. The junction does not match germline at one end; this may be a read error. The rearrangement uses TRBV12-3 or TRBV12-4 and TRBJ2-5; D may correspond to TRBD1 or TRBD2 (6 bases each). This CDR3 comprises 13 residues. CDR3 bases: TGTGCCAGCATAGGGGGGTACCAAGAGACCCAGCACTTC. It translates to CASIGGYQETQHF.

The CDR3 sequence: CSASGTSGGTDTQYF. The DNA for the CDR3 is TGCAGTGCTAGTGGGACTAGCGGGGGCACAGATACGCAGTATTTT. The V call is TRBV20-1, the J call TRBJ2-3, with 13 positions matching TRBD2. From germline, CDR1 is DFQATT and CDR2 SNEGSKA (reference sequence). The CDR3 extends over 15 amino acids. V dropped 3 bases and J dropped 1; count of bases not matched to a gene: 1.

This clonotype has a handful of counts. The rearrangement uses TRBV20-1 and TRBJ1-2, with D perhaps matching TRBD1 (5 bases). Trimming stripped 4 bases from V and 6 bases from J, with 15 bases between. The CDR3 length is 13 residues. The germline V gene has CDR1 DFQATT and CDR2 SNEGSKA (reference sequence). DNA for the CDR3: TGCAGTGCTACCCCTCGGGGGACTCATGGCTACACCTTC. It codes for CSATPRGTHGYTF.

This rearrangement joins TRBV9 to TRBJ2-5; the D is unclear. The CDR3 is 17 residues long. The V gene's germline CDR1 is SGDLS and CDR2 YYNGEE. The ends were cut back, 0 bases at V and 5 bases at J, with 20 bases in the middle. The CDR3 region is CASSVAGGSTDPETQYF. The CDR3 bases are TGTGCCAGCAGCGTAGCTGGCGGCTCAACCGACCCGGAGACCCAGTACTTC.

To note about this clonotype: One end of the junction does not line up with germline, which may come from a read error. This rearrangement joins TRBV29-1 to TRBJ1-2; D ambiguous. Germline loops: CDR1 SQVTM, CDR2 ANQGSEA. The CDR3 is 13 residues long. Here the CDR3 DNA reads TGCAGCGTTGAAGATAACCCTAACTACGGCTACACCTTC. It codes for CSVEDNPNYGYTF.

This clonotype was detected a few times. The rearrangement uses TRBV4-2 and TRBJ2-1, with TRBD2 identical over 12 bases. Losses at the gene ends were 2 bases for V and 10 bases for J; bases not matched to a gene: 6. CDR1 and CDR2 from the germline V gene are LGHNA and YNFKEQ. The CDR3 extends over 15 amino acids. The CDR3 bases are TGTGCCAGCAGCCAAAGTCTAGCGGGGGGGCTAGAGCAGTTCTTC. It encodes CASSQSLAGGLEQFF.

This chain uses TRBV5-1 with TRBJ2-5; D unclear. The CDR3 has 14 amino acids. Germline CDR1 reads SGHRS; CDR2 reads YFSETQ. V was pared by 4 bases and J by 3 bases, with 13 bases between. DNA of the CDR3: TGCGCCAGCAGCCCGGGCGGAGCAGAAGAGACCCAGTACTTC. Translated, it gives CASSPGGAEETQYF.

The chain couples TRBV6-5 to TRBJ1-4, with 8 positions matching TRBD1. V shed 2 bases and J 8 bases; nucleotides not matched to a gene: 7. Per the germline V gene, CDR1 is MNHEY and CDR2 is SVGAGI. This CDR3 contains 15 residues. CDR3 loop: CASSYRTGFGEKLFF. Here the CDR3 DNA reads TGTGCCAGCAGTTACCGGACAGGGTTTGGAGAAAAACTGTTTTTT.

This clonotype was seen more than once but under ten times. J is TRBJ2-5 and V is TRBV28, with D possibly TRBD2 on 6 matching bases. The CDR3 consists of 13 residues. Germline-derived CDR1 and CDR2 are MDHEN and SYDVKM. V was trimmed by 5 bases and J by 8 bases, leaving 15 bases between them. CDR3 loop: CASSDAGLGTQYF. The CDR3 nucleotides are TGTGCCAGCAGTGATGCGGGGCTCGGAACCCAGTACTTC.

The gene calls are TRBV6-5 and TRBJ2-1; 11 bases fit TRBD2. The J call may be in error: the DNA end matches TRBJ2-5 better. The germline CDR1 and CDR2 sequences are MNHEY and SVGAGI. CDR3 size: 12 residues. CDR3 sequence: CATVAGGETQYF. The CDR3 region has the DNA TGTGCCACCGTAGCGGGAGGGGAGACCCAGTACTTC.

The rearrangement joins TRBV29-1 to TRBJ1-5; 7 bases line up with TRBD1. The V gene's germline CDR1 is SQVTM and CDR2 ANQGSEA. CDR3 length: 15 residues. Trimming took 8 bases from V and 0 from J; bases not matched to a gene: 10. The CDR3 loop is CSITRGTDSNQPQHF. The CDR3, as DNA: TGCAGCATCACCAGGGGGACCGATAGCAATCAGCCCCAGCATTTT. The whole variable domain, remainder taken from reference TRBV29-1 and TRBJ1-5, is SAVISQKPSRDICQRGTSLTIQCQVDSQVTMMFWYRQQPGQSLTLIATANQGSEATYESGFVIDKFPISRPNLTFSTLTVSNMSPEDSSIYLCSITRGTDSNQPQHFGDGTRLSIL.

The chain uses TRBV9 and TRBJ2-3, with a possible D match to TRBD2 (6 bases). Trimming stripped 3 bases from V and 1 base from J, with 15 bases between. The CDR3 has 16 residues. Per the germline V gene, CDR1 is SGDLS and CDR2 is YYNGEE. The CDR3 DNA is TGTGCCAGCAGCGCCCCAGGAGGGGTGGGCACAGATACGCAGTATTTT. Protein sequence: CASSAPGGVGTDTQYF. Combining the CDR3 with reference TRBV9 and TRBJ2-3 gives the whole variable domain DSGVTQTPKHLITATGQRVTLRCSPRSGDLSVYWYQQSLDQGLQFLIQYYNGEERAKGNILERFSAQQFPDLHSELNLSSLELGDSALYFCASSAPGGVGTDTQYFGPGTRLTVL.

In DNA, the CDR3 is TGTGCCGGCCCGACAGGAAAGGGCCTCGGAGTGATGGGTGGCTACACCTTC. Its translation: CAGPTGKGLGVMGGYTF. The rearrangement joins TRBV6-1 to TRBJ1-2; perhaps TRBD1 as D (6 bases). V lost 11 bases and J 7 bases, leaving 32 bases between the germline ends. The CDR3 spans 17 residues. From germline, CDR1 is MNHNS and CDR2 SASEGT.

The V call is TRBV7-6, the J call TRBJ1-6; unclear D gene. Trimming cost V 0 bases and J 9 bases, with 9 bases left between them. The V gene's germline CDR1 is SGHVS and CDR2 FNYEAQ. The CDR3 is 14 residues long. The CDR3, as DNA: TGTGCCAGCAGCTTAGCAGGGATTGGTTCACCCCTCCACTTT. It encodes CASSLAGIGSPLHF.

This chain uses TRBV20-1 with TRBJ2-5, with TRBD2 identical over 11 bases. The CDR3 extends over 17 amino acids. Germline CDR1 and CDR2: DFQATT and SNEGSKA (reference sequence). Trimming removed 6 bases from V and 0 bases from J; junction bases left unmatched: 12. The CDR3 DNA follows: TGCAGTGCCCCAACAGCACTAGCGGGGGTTTACCAAGAGACCCAGTACTTC. This encodes CSAPTALAGVYQETQYF.

A few counts support this clonotype. The V gene is TRBV28, the J gene TRBJ2-7; the D gene is possibly TRBD2 (5 bases). Per the germline V gene, CDR1 is MDHEN and CDR2 is SYDVKM. CDR3 size: 14 residues. V lost 7 bases to trimming and J lost 5 bases, with 18 bases between them. DNA for the CDR3: TGTGCCAGCACCCAACCCACGGGGTTCCACGAGCAGTACTTC. Its protein product is CASTQPTGFHEQYF. Full variable domain (remainder filled in from reference TRBV28 and TRBJ2-7): DVKVTQSSRYLVKRTGEKVFLECVQDMDHENMFWYRQDPGLGLRLIYFSYDVKMKEKGDIPEGYSVSREKKERFSLILESASTNQTSMYLCASTQPTGFHEQYFGPGTRLTVT.

This clonotype was found many times. The chain employs TRBV5-1 and TRBJ2-1; D unresolved. The germline V and J ends were trimmed by 0 bases and 6 bases, with 13 bases remaining between them. Germline CDR1 is SGHRS and CDR2 is YFSETQ. This CDR3 region has 15 residues. In DNA form, the CDR3 reads TGCGCCAGCAGCTTGGTCCTGGTCCCCGGCAATGAGCAGTTCTTC. Residues: CASSLVLVPGNEQFF. Variable domain in full (rest from reference TRBV5-1 and TRBJ2-1): KAGVTQTPRYLIKTRGQQVTLSCSPISGHRSVSWYQQTPGQGLQFLFEYFSETQRNKGNFPGRFSGRQFSNSRSEMNVSTLELGDSALYLCASSLVLVPGNEQFFGPGTRLTVL.

This clonotype was observed a few times. The chain carries TRBV29-1 and TRBJ2-5; D is uncertain. The J call is in doubt because the DNA end fits TRBJ2-1 better. The CDR3 consists of 13 residues. Germline lookup yields CDR1 SQVTM and CDR2 ANQGSEA. The CDR3 DNA follows: TGCAGCGGAAAGGGTGGTCTTTTGGGTGAGCAGTTCTTC. Translation: CSGKGGLLGEQFF.